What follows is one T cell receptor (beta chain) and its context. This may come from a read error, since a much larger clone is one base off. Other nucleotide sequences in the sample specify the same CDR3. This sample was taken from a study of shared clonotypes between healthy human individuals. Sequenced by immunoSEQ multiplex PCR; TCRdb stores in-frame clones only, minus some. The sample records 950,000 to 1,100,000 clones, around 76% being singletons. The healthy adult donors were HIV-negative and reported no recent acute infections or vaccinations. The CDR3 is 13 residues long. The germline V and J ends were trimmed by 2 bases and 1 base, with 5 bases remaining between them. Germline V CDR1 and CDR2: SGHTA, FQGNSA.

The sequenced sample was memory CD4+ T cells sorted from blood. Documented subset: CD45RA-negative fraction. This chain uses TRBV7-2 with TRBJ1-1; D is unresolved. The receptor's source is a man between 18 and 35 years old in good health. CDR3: CASSLRGNTEAFF. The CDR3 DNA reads TGTGCCAGCAGCTTACGAGGGAACACTGAAGCTTTCTTT.